This passage covers 8 T cell receptor beta chains from one sample sequenced in a study of OX40 agonist ivuxolimab in advanced cancers. Library preparation used the immunoSEQ multiplex PCR assay. Imported from immuneACCESS, the table was reduced by TCRdb to in-frame sequences with V and J called. These copies leave out some clones; in studies compared against another copy, an unresolved V gene accounts for under half, and the cause of the remainder is not known. The sample table shows about 16,000 clones, and around 90% are seen once. The ten most abundant clones make up 25% to 35% of the sample. The sample in question was CD4+ or CD8+ T cells sorted from blood, obtained in a trial of the OX40 agonist ivuxolimab. Source of these receptors: an adult with an advanced solid tumor such as melanoma, head and neck, liver or kidney cancer.

The rearrangement uses TRBV9 and TRBJ2-7, with 7 bases lining up with TRBD2. V lost 0 bases to trimming and J lost 0 bases; unmatched junction nucleotides: 3. Germline CDR1 SGDLS, CDR2 YYNGEE. This CDR3 region has 15 residues. The CDR3 DNA is TGTGCCAGCAGCGTAGGACTAGCAGACTCCTACGAGCAGTACTTC. Encoded protein: CASSVGLADSYEQYF.

The rearrangement joins TRBV6-6 to TRBJ2-7, with D possibly being TRBD1 (6 bases). CDR3 size: 13 residues. V shed 4 bases and J shed 5 bases, with 12 bases lying between them. The germline gives CDR1 MNHNY, CDR2 SVGAGI (reference sequence). CDR3 bases: TGTGCCAGCAGTTCCCAACAGGGTAACGAGCAGTACTTC. It is translated as CASSSQQGNEQYF.

In this sample, this clone turned up once. The chain couples TRBV5-4 to TRBJ1-2; D unresolved. From germline, CDR1 is SGHNT and CDR2 YYREEE (reference sequence). V lost 4 bases, J lost 1 base, and 17 bases lay in between. The CDR3 runs to 16 residues. In DNA, the CDR3 is TGTGCCAGCAGCCCGACGGGCCCCAAGGATAACTATGGCTACACCTTC. This encodes CASSPTGPKDNYGYTF. Using reference TRBV5-4 and TRBJ1-2 for the parts outside the CDR3, the full variable domain is ETGVTQSPTHLIKTRGQQVTLRCSSQSGHNTVSWYQQALGQGPQFIFQYYREEENGRGNFPPRFSGLQFPNYSSELNVNALELDDSALYLCASSPTGPKDNYGYTFGSGTRLTVV.

Within the sample, this clone is medium-sized. The sample has other DNA sequences that encode this CDR3 too. This rearrangement joins TRBV5-5 to TRBJ2-2, with 14 bases matching TRBD2. The CDR3 totals 18 residues. The germline gives CDR1 SGHKS, CDR2 YYEKEE (reference sequence). The junction had 3 bases not matched to a gene; V was cut back by 0 bases and J by 2 bases. CDR3 sequence: CASSLGLAGGPNTGELFF. DNA for the CDR3: TGTGCCAGCAGCTTGGGACTAGCGGGAGGGCCTAACACCGGGGAGCTGTTTTTT.

The chain carries TRBV9 and TRBJ1-1; 11 bases match TRBD1. V lost 3 bases to trimming and J lost 5 bases; unmatched junction nucleotides: 6. Per germline, CDR1 SGDLS and CDR2 YYNGEE. CDR3 length equals 15 residues. CDR3 sequence (DNA): TGTGCCAGCAGCGCCCCCGGGACAGGGGGGACTGAAGCTTTCTTT. Amino acids: CASSAPGTGGTEAFF. The variable domain in full, completed from reference TRBV9 and TRBJ1-1, reads DSGVTQTPKHLITATGQRVTLRCSPRSGDLSVYWYQQSLDQGLQFLIQYYNGEERAKGNILERFSAQQFPDLHSELNLSSLELGDSALYFCASSAPGTGGTEAFFGQGTRLTVV.

The chain uses TRBV28 and TRBJ2-1, with D possibly TRBD2 on 6 matching bases. Germline CDR1 reads MDHEN; CDR2 reads SYDVKM. V dropped 10 bases and J dropped 0 bases, with 16 bases sitting between them. CDR3 length: 15 amino acids. CDR3 DNA sequence: TGTGCCATCTCGGGACTCAAGAGCTCCTACAATGAGCAGTTCTTC. Translating gives CAISGLKSSYNEQFF.

The chain combines TRBV29-1 with TRBJ2-2; unclear D gene. The CDR3 runs 14 residues. The germline V gene has CDR1 SQVTM and CDR2 ANQGSEA. Trimming removed 0 bases at V and 0 bases at J, with 5 bases between. CDR3 DNA: TGCAGCGTTGAAGAGCGTACGAACACCGGGGAGCTGTTTTTT. Translated, it gives CSVEERTNTGELFF.

The chain joins TRBV2 to TRBJ1-4; D unresolved. Germline values: CDR1 SNHLY, CDR2 FYNNEI. The length of the CDR3 is 14 residues. V lost 4 bases, J lost 0 bases, and 6 bases lay in between. CDR3 amino acids: CASSVASTNEKLFF. The CDR3 DNA reads TGTGCCAGCAGTGTGGCATCAACTAATGAAAAACTGTTTTTT. Full variable domain (rest looked up from reference TRBV2 and TRBJ1-4): EPEVTQTPSHQVTQMGQEVILRCVPISNHLYFYWYRQILGQKVEFLVSFYNNEISEKSEIFDDQFSVERPDGSNFTLKIRSTKLEDSAMYFCASSVASTNEKLFFGSGTQLSVL.